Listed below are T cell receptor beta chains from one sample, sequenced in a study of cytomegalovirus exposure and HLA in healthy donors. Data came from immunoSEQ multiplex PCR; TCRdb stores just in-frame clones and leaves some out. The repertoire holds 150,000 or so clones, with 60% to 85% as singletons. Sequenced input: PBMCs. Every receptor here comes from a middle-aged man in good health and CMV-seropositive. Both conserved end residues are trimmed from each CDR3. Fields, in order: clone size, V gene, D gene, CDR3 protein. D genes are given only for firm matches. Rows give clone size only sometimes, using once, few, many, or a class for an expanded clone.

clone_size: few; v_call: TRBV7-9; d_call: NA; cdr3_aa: ASSLLTDTQY
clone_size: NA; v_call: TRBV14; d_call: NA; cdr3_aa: ASSNSGGETQY
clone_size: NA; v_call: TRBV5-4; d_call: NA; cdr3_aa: ASSLQQGTDTQY
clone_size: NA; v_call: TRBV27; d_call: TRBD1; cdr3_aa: ASRPPGQGVYEQF
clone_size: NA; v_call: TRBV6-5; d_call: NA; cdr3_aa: ASSPRSGELF
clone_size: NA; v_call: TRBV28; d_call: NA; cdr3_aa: ASSLTLSEAF
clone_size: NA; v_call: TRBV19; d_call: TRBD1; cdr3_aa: ASSNPGQRPNEQF
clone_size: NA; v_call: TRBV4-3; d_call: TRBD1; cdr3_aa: ASSHNDRAHEQY
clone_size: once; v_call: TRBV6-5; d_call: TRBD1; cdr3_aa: ASSYDRVWSGGYT
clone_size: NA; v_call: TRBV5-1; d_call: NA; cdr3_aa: ASSFRGGEGYGYT
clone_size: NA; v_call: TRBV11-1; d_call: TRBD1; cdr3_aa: ASTLGQGETQY
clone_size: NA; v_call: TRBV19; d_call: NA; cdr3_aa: ASSKSTGANYGYT
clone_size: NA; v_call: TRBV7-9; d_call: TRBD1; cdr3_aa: ASSPRTGGYTEAF
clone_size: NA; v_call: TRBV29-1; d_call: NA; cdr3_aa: SWRVGEKLF